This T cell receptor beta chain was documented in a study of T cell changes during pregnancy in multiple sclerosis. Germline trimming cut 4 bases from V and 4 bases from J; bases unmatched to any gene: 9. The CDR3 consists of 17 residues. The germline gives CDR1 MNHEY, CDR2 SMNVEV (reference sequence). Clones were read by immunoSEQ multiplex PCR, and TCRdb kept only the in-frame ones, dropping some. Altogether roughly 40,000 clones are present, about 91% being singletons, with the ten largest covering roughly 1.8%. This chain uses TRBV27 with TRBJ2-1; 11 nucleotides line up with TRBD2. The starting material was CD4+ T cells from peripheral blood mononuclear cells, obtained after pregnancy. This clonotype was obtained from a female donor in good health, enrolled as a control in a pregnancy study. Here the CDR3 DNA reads TGTGCCAGCAGTTCACCCAGGACTAGCGGGTCATACAATGAGCAGTTCTTC. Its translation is CASSSPRTSGSYNEQFF.